The T cell receptor beta chain under discussion was sequenced for a study of type 1 regulatory T cells. Study summary: T-allo10 is a Tr1-enriched, alloantigen-specific CD4 T cell product made in vitro. General study findings and limits: Tr1 cells had a more restricted TCR repertoire than non-Tr1 cells.

TCRdb re-derived calls from the reads in MiXCR, one entry per CDR3 protein. The sample consists of around 65,000 distinct CDR3 sequences, almost 50% of them appearing once. A remark on this clonotype: Its antigen is unidentified.

This receptor was taken from a human donor in good health. The sequenced sample consisted of cultured non-Tr1 T cells, either the whole culture or a sorted T cell fraction (not recorded which).

This chain's CDR3 is CASSSQMPGNTIYF. The CDR3 DNA follows: TGTGCCAGCAGCTCACAGATGCCTGGAAACACCATATATTTT. The chain employs TRBV5-6 and TRBJ1-3; D is unresolved. Germline-derived CDR1 and CDR2 are SGHDT and YYEEEE. V was cut by 3 bases and J by 2 bases, with 9 bases left in between. The CDR3 is made up of 14 amino acids.